The 28 T cell receptor beta chains listed next were all sequenced from one sample in a study of blood T cell repertoires in COVID-19. Profiled with immunoSEQ multiplex PCR; TCRdb holds only in-frame clones, not every one. The repertoire has about 190,000 clones, 65% to 85% of them found once; the top ten carry roughly 3%. Sequenced material: PBMCs or T cells enriched from blood (not recorded which). The source of these receptors is a woman under 40 who had recovered from COVID-19.

This clone was seen only once. The chain combines TRBV28 with TRBJ1-1; D is possibly TRBD1 (6 bases). This CDR3 region has 17 residues. CDR1 and CDR2 (germline): MDHEN, SYDVKM. The ends were cut back, 4 bases at V and 2 bases at J, with 20 bases in the middle. The CDR3 sequence: CASSSPLIRGLNTEAFF. The CDR3 nucleotides are TGTGCCAGCAGTTCACCACTAATCAGGGGTCTAAACACTGAAGCTTTCTTT.

The chain recombines TRBV27 with TRBJ2-2; D is possibly TRBD2 (5 bases). The V end was cut by 2 bases, the J end by 5 bases, with 15 bases between. The CDR3 has 16 amino acids. Germline V gene data show CDR1 as MNHEY and CDR2 as SMNVEV (reference sequence). In DNA form, the CDR3 reads TGTGCCAGCAGTTTAGAGTCTAGCAGGCATACCGGGGAGCTGTTTTTT. Amino acid sequence: CASSLESSRHTGELFF.

The chain has TRBV2 and TRBJ1-5, with D uncertain. CDR1 and CDR2 (germline): SNHLY, FYNNEI. The CDR3 runs 13 residues. Trimming took off 7 bases at V and 1 base at J, with 8 bases between the two ends. CDR3: CASNSGSNQPQHF. The CDR3 nucleotides are TGTGCCAGCAACTCGGGAAGCAATCAGCCCCAGCATTTT.

CDR3 DNA sequence: TGTGCCAGCAGCGGGGACTGGGGGGGAGAGACCCAGTACTTC. Translation: CASSGDWGGETQYF. This chain links TRBV2 with TRBJ2-5; 7 bases line up with TRBD2. J was trimmed by 4 bases and V by 6 bases; bases with no gene match: 8. Germline CDR1 and CDR2: SNHLY and FYNNEI. CDR3 length equals 14 residues.

The chain has TRBV3-1 (or the pseudogene TRBV3-2) and TRBJ1-1; 11 bases are shared with TRBD1. Trimming took 4 bases from V and 7 from J; bases not matched to a gene: 5. This CDR3 has 14 amino acids. Per germline, CDR1 LGHDT and CDR2 YNNKEL (reference sequence). The CDR3: CASSLGQGAGEAFF. In DNA form, the CDR3 reads TGTGCCAGCAGCCTCGGACAGGGGGCTGGTGAAGCTTTCTTT.

This chain joins TRBV5-6 and TRBJ1-1; D unresolved. The ends were cut back, 1 base at V and 5 bases at J, with 6 bases in the middle. The CDR3 extends over 12 amino acids. CDR1 and CDR2 from the germline V gene are SGHDT and YYEEEE. CDR3 amino acids: CASSLFRTEAFF. The CDR3 DNA follows: TGTGCCAGCAGCTTGTTCAGGACTGAAGCTTTCTTT. The whole variable domain, remainder taken from reference TRBV5-6 and TRBJ1-1, is DAGVTQSPTHLIKTRGQQVTLRCSPKSGHDTVSWYQQALGQGPQFIFQYYEEEERQRGNFPDRFSGHQFPNYSSELNVNALLLGDSALYLCASSLFRTEAFFGQGTRLTVV.

This chain uses TRBV3-1 (or the pseudogene TRBV3-2) with TRBJ1-3, with 8 bases identical to TRBD1. The CDR3 covers 15 residues. Germline V gives CDR1 LGHDT, CDR2 YNNKEL (reference sequence). V gave up 6 bases and J gave up 3 bases; unmatched junction bases: 7. The CDR3 loop reads CASRPGQGLGNTIYF. CDR3 DNA sequence: TGTGCCAGCAGACCCGGACAGGGCCTTGGAAACACCATATATTTT.

This rearrangement joins TRBV18 to TRBJ2-1; weak D call: TRBD1 (6 bases). V was clipped by 5 bases and J by 8 bases, with 10 bases between them. The CDR3 has 12 residues. Germline CDR1 is KGHSH and CDR2 is LQKENI. The CDR3 region is CASSKGQHEQFF. CDR3 DNA sequence: TGTGCCAGCTCAAAAGGACAGCATGAGCAGTTCTTC.

This chain connects TRBV2 to TRBJ1-2; D uncertain. Germline assignment: CDR1 SNHLY and CDR2 FYNNEI. The CDR3 has 11 amino acids. Trimming shortened V by 9 bases and J by 4 bases, and 9 bases separated the two germline ends. In nucleotides, the CDR3 is TGTGCCAGTGCGGTCTCCTATGGCTACACCTTC. Translated, it gives CASAVSYGYTF. The whole variable domain, remainder taken from reference TRBV2 and TRBJ1-2, is EPEVTQTPSHQVTQMGQEVILRCVPISNHLYFYWYRQILGQKVEFLVSFYNNEISEKSEIFDDQFSVERPDGSNFTLKIRSTKLEDSAMYFCASAVSYGYTFGSGTRLTVV.

J is TRBJ1-5 and V is TRBV27; no firm D call. Germline values: CDR1 MNHEY, CDR2 SMNVEV (reference sequence). This CDR3 region has 14 residues. Between the trimmed V and J ends, which lost 2 bases and 7 bases, there was a span of 12 bases. This CDR3 reads CASSLNGVWQPQHF. The CDR3 nucleotides read TGTGCCAGCAGTTTAAACGGGGTCTGGCAGCCCCAGCATTTT.

This clone was recorded a few times. CDR3 in DNA: TGCGCCAGCAGAACCACAGCAGGTAGCTCCTACAATGAGCAGTTCTTC. Encoded protein: CASRTTAGSSYNEQFF. The chain uses TRBV10-1 and TRBJ2-1; D not resolved. CDR3 length equals 16 residues. V dropped 6 bases and J dropped 0 bases, with 15 bases sitting between them. Germline loops: CDR1 WNHNN, CDR2 SYGVQD (reference sequence).

The V and J genes are TRBV2 and TRBJ2-5; TRBD2 matches 7 bases. This CDR3 region has 14 residues. V shed 3 bases, J shed 5 bases, and the junction held 6 bases outside the gene matches. Per the germline V gene, CDR1 is SNHLY and CDR2 is FYNNEI. The CDR3 DNA follows: TGTGCCAGCAGTGAGCGGGAGATGTCGGAGACCCAGTACTTC. This encodes CASSEREMSETQYF. Filled out from reference TRBV2 and TRBJ2-5, the complete variable domain reads EPEVTQTPSHQVTQMGQEVILRCVPISNHLYFYWYRQILGQKVEFLVSFYNNEISEKSEIFDDQFSVERPDGSNFTLKIRSTKLEDSAMYFCASSEREMSETQYFGPGTRLLVL.

A few counts support this clone. The chain has TRBV2 and TRBJ1-2, with a possible D match to TRBD1 (6 bases). V was shortened by 5 bases and J by 6 bases, with 13 bases between the two germline ends. Germline V gene data show CDR1 as SNHLY and CDR2 as FYNNEI. The CDR3 has 13 amino acids. CDR3 loop: CASSKGGRDGYTF. CDR3 sequence (DNA): TGTGCCAGCAGTAAAGGGGGGCGGGATGGCTACACCTTC.

The chain recombines TRBV11-2 with TRBJ1-1; D not resolved. Looked up from germline, CDR1 is SGHAT and CDR2 is FQNNGV. V lost 1 base and J 7 bases, leaving 13 bases between the germline ends. The CDR3 is made up of 14 amino acids. In DNA form, the CDR3 reads TGTGCCAGCAGCTTAGGGGCCGTGGCGGGTGAAGCTTTCTTT. Residues: CASSLGAVAGEAFF.

J is TRBJ2-1 and V is TRBV24-1; TRBD1 matches 7 bases. The CDR3 covers 16 residues. The junction had 6 bases not matched to a gene; V was cut back by 4 bases and J by 1 base. Germline CDR1 is KGHDR and CDR2 is SFDVKD. The CDR3 DNA reads TGTGCCACCAGTGACCCGACAGGGAGATCCTACAATGAGCAGTTCTTC. Translation gives CATSDPTGRSYNEQFF.

The J gene is TRBJ1-6, the V gene TRBV4-1; 7 bases fit TRBD1. Germline lookup yields CDR1 MGHRA and CDR2 YSYEKL. Trimming at V came to 4 bases and at J to 6 bases, leaving 9 bases not matched to a gene. The CDR3 contains 16 residues. CDR3 protein: CASSPKIRQGNSPLHF. The CDR3 region has the DNA TGCGCCAGCAGCCCCAAGATACGACAGGGTAATTCACCCCTCCACTTT.

V and J are TRBV19 and TRBJ1-5, with 8 nucleotides matching TRBD1. V was pared by 2 bases and J by 4 bases, with 7 bases of the junction left unmatched. Germline lookup yields CDR1 LNHDA and CDR2 SQIVND (reference sequence). The CDR3 runs 16 residues. The CDR3 reads CASSIMQGAGNQPQHF. Written as DNA, the CDR3 is TGTGCCAGTAGTATAATGCAGGGGGCAGGTAATCAGCCCCAGCATTTT.

The V call is TRBV7-3, the J call TRBJ2-1; tentatively, D is TRBD1 (6 bases). Trimming pared 5 bases from V and 4 bases from J, leaving 18 bases between. CDR1 is SGHTA, CDR2 FQGTGA, per germline. CDR3 size: 16 residues. CDR3 sequence: CASSPTGRGIYNEQFF. The CDR3 nucleotides are TGTGCCAGCAGCCCCACCGGCAGGGGTATTTACAATGAGCAGTTCTTC.

This clone was counted only a few times. The junction departs from the called germline gene at one end, perhaps through a read error. The V call is TRBV7-7, the J call TRBJ2-5; 11 nucleotides align to TRBD2. Germline CDR1 and CDR2: SSHAT and FNYEAQ (reference sequence). There are 21 residues in the CDR3. For the CDR3, the DNA is TGTGCTAGCAGCTTAAATCCCGTTGTGTCTAGCGGGGGGCTAAAACAAGAGACCCAGTACTTC. This translates into CASSLNPVVSSGGLKQETQYF.

The rearrangement uses TRBV11-2 and TRBJ1-2, with D tentatively TRBD1 (5 bases). This CDR3 spans 15 amino acids. Germline V gene lookup returns CDR1 SGHAT and CDR2 FQNNGV. V lost 6 bases and J 0 bases, leaving 14 bases between the germline ends. The DNA of the CDR3 is TGTGCCAGCAGATCGTTGACAGCAGCTAACTATGGCTACACCTTC. Residues: CASRSLTAANYGYTF.

The chain recombines TRBV2 with TRBJ1-1; weak D call: TRBD1 (5 bases). From germline, CDR1 is SNHLY and CDR2 FYNNEI. The CDR3 extends over 12 amino acids. V lost 6 bases and J 3 bases, leaving 8 bases between the germline ends. The CDR3 nucleotides are TGTGCCAGCAGCGGGGGGGACACTGAAGCTTTCTTT. Translated: CASSGGDTEAFF.

The rearrangement joins TRBV11-1 to TRBJ1-6; perhaps TRBD1 as D (5 bases). Trimming cost V 5 bases and J 7 bases, with 15 bases left between them. The CDR3 consists of 15 residues. The germline V gene has CDR1 SGHAT and CDR2 FQDESV (reference sequence). This chain's CDR3 is CASSKGREGNSPLHF. CDR3 coding DNA: TGTGCCAGCAGCAAAGGCAGGGAGGGCAATTCACCCCTCCACTTT.

The chain combines TRBV7-2 with TRBJ1-3; D is unclear. Between the trimmed V and J ends, which lost 4 bases and 1 base, there was a span of 14 bases. Germline V gives CDR1 SGHTA, CDR2 FQGNSA. This CDR3 is 16 amino acids long. CDR3 DNA sequence: TGTGCCAGCAGCTCCTGGTTGGCGGGTTCTGGAAACACCATATATTTT. It specifies CASSSWLAGSGNTIYF.

V usage is TRBV11-2 and J usage is TRBJ1-4; D gene unclear. The CDR3 is made up of 15 amino acids. CDR1 is SGHAT and CDR2 is FQNNGV in the germline V gene. V dropped 2 bases and J dropped 5 bases, with 12 bases sitting between them. The CDR3 is CASSLIRVPNEKLFF. In DNA form, the CDR3 reads TGTGCCAGCAGCTTAATTCGCGTCCCAAATGAAAAACTGTTTTTT.

This chain uses TRBV9 with TRBJ2-7; TRBD1 matches at 10 bases. Germline trimming cut 2 bases from V and 3 bases from J; bases unmatched to any gene: 2. Germline CDR1 SGDLS, CDR2 YYNGEE. CDR3 length equals 14 residues. As DNA, the CDR3 is TGTGCCAGCAGCGTTCGGACAGGGGGCTACGAGCAGTACTTC. Its protein is CASSVRTGGYEQYF.

The chain has TRBV5-1 and TRBJ2-2; unclear D gene. In germline, CDR1 is SGHRS, CDR2 YFSETQ. Trimming took 3 bases from V and 5 from J, leaving 14 bases between them. This CDR3 region has 15 residues. The CDR3 region has the DNA TGCGCCAGCAGCTCCACTCGCGTTACGACCGGGGAGCTGTTTTTT. Protein sequence: CASSSTRVTTGELFF. The full variable domain, in which reference TRBV5-1 and TRBJ2-2 provide the parts outside the CDR3, is KAGVTQTPRYLIKTRGQQVTLSCSPISGHRSVSWYQQTPGQGLQFLFEYFSETQRNKGNFPGRFSGRQFSNSRSEMNVSTLELGDSALYLCASSSTRVTTGELFFGEGSRLTVL.

The V call is TRBV19, the J call TRBJ2-7, with 8 bases matching TRBD1. Germline assignment: CDR1 LNHDA and CDR2 SQIVND (reference sequence). The CDR3 is 13 residues long. Trimming at V came to 1 base and at J to 4 bases, leaving 0 bases not matched to a gene. The CDR3 sequence is CASSIGQGYEQYF. The CDR3 region has the DNA TGTGCCAGTAGTATAGGACAGGGGTACGAGCAGTACTTC.

This chain links TRBV4-1 with TRBJ1-5; 7 bases match TRBD1. With V trimmed by 1 base and J by 3 bases, 6 bases remained unmatched. This CDR3 has 16 residues. Germline V gene lookup returns CDR1 MGHRA and CDR2 YSYEKL. This CDR3 reads CASSQGQGPTNQPQHF. In DNA form, the CDR3 reads TGCGCCAGCAGCCAAGGACAGGGCCCCACCAATCAGCCCCAGCATTTT.